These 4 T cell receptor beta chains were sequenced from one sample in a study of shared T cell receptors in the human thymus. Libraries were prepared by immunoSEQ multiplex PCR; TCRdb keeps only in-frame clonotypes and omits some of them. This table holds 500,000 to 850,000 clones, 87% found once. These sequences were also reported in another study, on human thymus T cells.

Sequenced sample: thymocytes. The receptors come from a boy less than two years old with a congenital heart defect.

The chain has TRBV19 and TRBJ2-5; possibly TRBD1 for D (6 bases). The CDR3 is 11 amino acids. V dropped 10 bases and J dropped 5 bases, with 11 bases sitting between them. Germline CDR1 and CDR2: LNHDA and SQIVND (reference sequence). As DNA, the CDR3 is TGTGCCACCAGGGGTTTGGAGACCCAGTACTTC. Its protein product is CATRGLETQYF. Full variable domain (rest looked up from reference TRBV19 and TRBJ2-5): DGGITQSPKYLFRKEGQNVTLSCEQNLNHDAMYWYRQDPGQGLRLIYYSQIVNDFQKGDIAEGYSVSREKKESFPLTVTSAQKNPTAFYLCATRGLETQYFGPGTRLLVL.

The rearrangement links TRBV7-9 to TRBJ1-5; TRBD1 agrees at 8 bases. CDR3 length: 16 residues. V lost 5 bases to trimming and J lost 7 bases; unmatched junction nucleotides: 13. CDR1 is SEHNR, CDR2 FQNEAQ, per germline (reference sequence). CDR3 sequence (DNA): TGTGCCAGCAGCATCCAAGACACAGGGGGGATCCAGCCCCAGCATTTT. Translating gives CASSIQDTGGIQPQHF. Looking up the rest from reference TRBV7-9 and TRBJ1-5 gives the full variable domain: DTGVSQNPRHKITKRGQNVTFRCDPISEHNRLYWYRQTLGQGPEFLTYFQNEAQLEKSRLLSDRFSAERPKGSFSTLEIQRTEQGDSAMYLCASSIQDTGGIQPQHFGDGTRLSIL.

CDR3 coding DNA: TGTGCCAGCAGCCAAGATGGGGGGAACACCCGAAACACCATATATTTT. It is translated as CASSQDGGNTRNTIYF. The chain couples TRBV4-2 to TRBJ1-3; the D gene is possibly TRBD1 (5 bases). The V gene's germline CDR1 is LGHNA and CDR2 YNFKEQ. Between the trimmed V and J ends, which lost 0 bases and 5 bases, there was a span of 14 bases. There are 16 residues in the CDR3.

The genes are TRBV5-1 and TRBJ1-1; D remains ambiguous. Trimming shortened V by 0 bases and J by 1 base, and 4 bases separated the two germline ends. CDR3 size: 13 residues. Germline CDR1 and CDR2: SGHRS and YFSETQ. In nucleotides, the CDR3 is TGCGCCAGCAGCTTGGTAGCGAACACTGAAGCTTTCTTT. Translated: CASSLVANTEAFF.